This passage covers 28 T cell receptor beta chains from one sample sequenced in a study of T cells after yellow fever vaccination. TCRdb reanalysed the 5' RACE reads using MiXCR and keeps one entry per CDR3 protein. The repertoire holds hundreds of thousands of distinct CDR3 sequences, with roughly 4% as singletons. The starting material was PBMCs, obtained 5 days after the yellow fever booster vaccination. Receptor source: a man aged 18 to 29 who received the YFV17D yellow fever vaccine.

This clonotype came up many times. The chain couples TRBV7-2 to TRBJ1-2, with 7 bases that match TRBD1. The germline gives CDR1 SGHTA, CDR2 FQGNSA. V dropped 2 bases and J dropped 8; count of bases not matched to a gene: 8. This CDR3 is built from 14 residues. The CDR3: CASSLNEGAYGYTF. In DNA form, the CDR3 reads TGTGCCAGCAGCTTAAATGAGGGGGCGTACGGCTACACCTTC.

In regard to this clonotype: A junction boundary mismatches the germline segment, possibly from a read error. The rearrangement links TRBV10-1 to TRBJ2-7; 9 bases are a match to TRBD1. Germline V gene data show CDR1 as WNHNN and CDR2 as SYGVQD (reference sequence). This CDR3 comprises 15 residues. The CDR3 DNA is TGCGCCAGCAGTGATTTGAGGACAGGGGACTACGAGCAGGACTTC. It is translated as CASSDLRTGDYEQDF.

This clonotype was counted ten times or more. The chain joins TRBV29-1 to TRBJ2-1, with TRBD1 matching over 8 bases. Per the germline V gene, CDR1 is SQVTM and CDR2 is ANQGSEA. V was clipped by 7 bases and J by 0 bases; unmatched bases: 8. This CDR3 contains 15 residues. This CDR3 is CSGWTGISSYNEQFF. The CDR3 DNA sequence: TGCAGCGGATGGACAGGGATTAGCTCCTACAATGAGCAGTTCTTC.

The gene calls are TRBV19 and TRBJ1-3; TRBD1 aligns across 7 bases. The CDR3 covers 14 residues. The germline gives CDR1 LNHDA, CDR2 SQIVND (reference sequence). Trimming cost V 8 bases and J 0 bases; bases outside gene matches: 4. CDR3 in DNA: TGTGCCAGTGGGGGACAGAGCTCTGGAAACACCATATATTTT. This sequence encodes CASGGQSSGNTIYF.

This clonotype has a count of ten or more. V usage is TRBV7-2 and J usage is TRBJ2-2; D possibly corresponds to TRBD1 (5 bases). CDR3 length: 15 residues. V dropped 5 bases and J dropped 7 bases, with 17 bases sitting between them. The V gene's germline CDR1 is SGHTA and CDR2 FQGNSA. CDR3 DNA sequence: TGTGCCAGCAGCCCTCGTTTGGGGCGAGGCGGGGAGCTGTTTTTT. Its translation is CASSPRLGRGGELFF.

This clonotype was observed at least ten times. This rearrangement joins TRBV4-3 to TRBJ2-1; a weak D match, TRBD2 (6 bases). The V end lost 4 bases, the J end lost 2 bases, and 12 bases lay between the germline ends. The CDR3 is 15 residues long. Per germline, CDR1 LGHNA and CDR2 YSLEER. The CDR3 region is CASSPGTATYNEQFF. In DNA form, the CDR3 reads TGCGCCAGCAGCCCAGGGACTGCCACCTACAATGAGCAGTTCTTC.

The sample holds many counts of this clonotype. This chain uses TRBV12-3 or TRBV12-4 with TRBJ1-5; TRBD1 matches 8 bases. This CDR3 region has 13 residues. The ends lost 3 bases at V and 7 bases at J; junction bases unmatched: 2. The CDR3 is CASSLDRAQPQHF. The CDR3 coding sequence is TGTGCCAGCAGTTTGGACAGGGCCCAGCCCCAGCATTTT.

A note on this clonotype: A read error is possible here, since a much larger clone lies one base away. The chain has TRBV5-1 and TRBJ2-2; D gene unclear. The CDR3 loop spans 12 amino acids. Trimming took 3 bases from V and 1 from J, leaving 1 base between them. Germline CDR1 and CDR2: SGHRS and YFSETQ. The CDR3 bases are TGCGCCAGCAGCTGGAACACCGGGGAGCTGTTTTTT. Translation gives CASSWNTGELFF.

This clonotype was recorded at least ten times. This sequence joins TRBV6-6 and TRBJ2-5; D is undetermined. Germline CDR1 MNHNY, CDR2 SVGAGI (reference sequence). CDR3 length equals 12 residues. V lost 2 bases to trimming and J lost 5 bases, with 6 bases between them. CDR3 sequence: CASSYRRETQYF. The CDR3 coding sequence is TGTGCCAGCAGTTACCGTCGGGAGACCCAGTACTTC.

The CDR3 DNA sequence: TGCAGTGCTGGGTCGAGCACAGATACGCAGTATTTT. Encoded protein: CSAGSSTDTQYF. The rearrangement uses TRBV20-1 and TRBJ2-3; no definite D call. V was clipped by 5 bases and J by 0 bases, with 6 bases between them. CDR1 and CDR2 (germline): DFQATT, SNEGSKA (reference sequence). This CDR3 has 12 residues.

This clonotype appeared many times. The gene calls are TRBV28 and TRBJ2-5; 13 bases fit TRBD2. The CDR3 covers 16 residues. Germline V gene data show CDR1 as MDHEN and CDR2 as SYDVKM. After removal of 4 bases from V and 5 bases from J, the junction contained 7 bases not matched to a gene. The CDR3 reads CASSSWTSGGGETQYF. In nucleotides, the CDR3 is TGTGCCAGCAGTTCCTGGACTAGCGGGGGCGGTGAGACCCAGTACTTC.

This chain links TRBV5-1 with TRBJ2-1; tentatively, D is TRBD1 (6 bases). The CDR3 runs to 14 residues. CDR1 is SGHRS, CDR2 YFSETQ, per germline. Trimming shortened V by 3 bases and J by 9 bases, and 16 bases separated the two germline ends. The CDR3 DNA is TGCGCCAGCAGCTGGAAACAGGGATCGGTTGAGCAGTTCTTC. It yields the protein CASSWKQGSVEQFF.

This clonotype has more than one count but fewer than ten. The chain employs TRBV5-1 and TRBJ1-4; the D gene is possibly TRBD1 (5 bases). CDR3 length: 13 residues. Trimming stripped 3 bases from V and 8 bases from J, with 11 bases between. The V gene's germline CDR1 is SGHRS and CDR2 YFSETQ. The CDR3 region has the DNA TGCGCCAGCAGCTCGGGGCCGGGGGAAAAACTGTTTTTT. It yields the protein CASSSGPGEKLFF.

Ten or more counts support this clonotype. This chain links TRBV20-1 with TRBJ2-7; D may be TRBD1 or TRBD2 (6 bases each). The CDR3 is made up of 12 amino acids. Trimming removed 6 bases from V and 4 bases from J, with 13 bases in between. Germline V gives CDR1 DFQATT, CDR2 SNEGSKA (reference sequence). CDR3 region: CSALGGPYEQYF. The CDR3 nucleotides are TGCAGTGCCTTGGGGGGCCCATACGAGCAGTACTTC.

This clonotype occurred many times. This sequence joins TRBV15 and TRBJ2-3; D is uncertain. CDR1 is LNHNV, CDR2 YYDKDF, per germline (reference sequence). The CDR3 sequence is 15 residues long. Trimming removed 0 bases from V and 2 bases from J, with 9 bases in between. Here the CDR3 reads CATSRDGRPTDTQYF. The CDR3 DNA sequence: TGTGCCACCAGCAGAGATGGACGCCCCACAGATACGCAGTATTTT.

This clonotype was recorded at least ten times. The gene calls are TRBV5-1 and TRBJ2-5, with D unresolved. With 0 bases removed from V and 1 base from J, the gap between germline ends came to 10 bases. This CDR3 has 15 amino acids. The V gene's germline CDR1 is SGHRS and CDR2 YFSETQ. The CDR3 nucleotides are TGCGCCAGCAGCTTGGCCGCGAATTCCCAAGAGACCCAGTACTTC. This encodes CASSLAANSQETQYF.

This clonotype has a count of ten or more. This chain links TRBV7-2 with TRBJ2-5; 7 positions match TRBD1. Germline lookup yields CDR1 SGHTA and CDR2 FQGNSA. The CDR3 is 14 amino acids. The V and J ends lost 5 bases and 1 base, in that order; junction bases with no gene match: 4. CDR3: CASSLGQAQETQYF. CDR3 bases: TGTGCCAGCAGCCTTGGACAGGCCCAAGAGACCCAGTACTTC.

This clonotype came up many times. This rearrangement joins TRBV5-1 to TRBJ2-3; 12 nucleotides agree with TRBD2. The V and J ends lost 4 bases and 6 bases, in that order; junction bases with no gene match: 3. CDR1 is SGHRS and CDR2 is YFSETQ in the germline V gene. This CDR3 contains 14 residues. The CDR3 protein is CASSAGTSGDTQYF. CDR3 nucleotides: TGCGCCAGCAGCGCCGGGACTAGCGGGGATACGCAGTATTTT. The variable domain in full, with the rest retrieved from reference TRBV5-1 and TRBJ2-3, is KAGVTQTPRYLIKTRGQQVTLSCSPISGHRSVSWYQQTPGQGLQFLFEYFSETQRNKGNFPGRFSGRQFSNSRSEMNVSTLELGDSALYLCASSAGTSGDTQYFGPGTRLTVL.

This clonotype was counted many times. CDR3 sequence reads: CASSATSGGASEQFF. In nucleotides, the CDR3 is TGTGCCAGCAGCGCCACTAGCGGGGGGGCCTCCGAGCAGTTCTTC. The chain has TRBV5-4 and TRBJ2-1, with 13 nucleotides matching TRBD2. The CDR3 is 15 amino acids. Germline assignment: CDR1 SGHNT and CDR2 YYREEE (reference sequence). V was pared by 4 bases and J by 10 bases, with 8 bases of the junction left unmatched.

At least ten counts were recorded for this clonotype. The V and J genes are TRBV2 and TRBJ2-3, with D unclear. This CDR3 spans 15 amino acids. CDR1 is SNHLY, CDR2 FYNNEI, per germline. Trimming took 2 bases from V and 2 from J, leaving 11 bases between them. The CDR3 DNA sequence: TGTGCCAGCAGTGAAATATTAGCCCTCACAGATACGCAGTATTTT. This encodes CASSEILALTDTQYF. Complete variable domain (other parts from reference TRBV2 and TRBJ2-3): EPEVTQTPSHQVTQMGQEVILRCVPISNHLYFYWYRQILGQKVEFLVSFYNNEISEKSEIFDDQFSVERPDGSNFTLKIRSTKLEDSAMYFCASSEILALTDTQYFGPGTRLTVL.

This clonotype was seen many times. The chain has TRBV7-9 and TRBJ2-4; the D is unclear. Germline loops: CDR1 SEHNR, CDR2 FQNEAQ (reference sequence). The CDR3 loop spans 15 amino acids. V was trimmed by 6 bases and J by 4 bases, leaving 16 bases between them. CDR3 loop: CASSPGSGEKNIQYF. Here the CDR3 DNA reads TGTGCCAGCAGTCCCGGATCCGGAGAAAAAAACATTCAGTACTTC.

This clonotype turned up a few times. The chain uses TRBV6-2 or TRBV6-3 and TRBJ2-3, with D hard to call. The V gene lost 3 bases and the J gene lost 5 bases, with 12 bases spanning the gap. Germline V gene sequence: CDR1 MNHEY, CDR2 SVGEGT. The CDR3 runs 14 residues. DNA of the CDR3: TGTGCCAGCAGTTATGGCCTAGTCGGAGATACGCAGTATTTT. This encodes CASSYGLVGDTQYF.

J is TRBJ2-5 and V is TRBV5-1, with 8 nucleotides matching TRBD2. V trimming: 1 base; J trimming: 2 bases; junction bases outside the gene matches: 7. CDR1 is SGHRS and CDR2 is YFSETQ in the germline V gene. The CDR3 has 16 residues. The CDR3 sequence is CASSLPVAGPQETQYF. CDR3 nucleotide sequence: TGCGCCAGCAGCTTGCCCGTAGCGGGACCGCAAGAGACCCAGTACTTC.

This clonotype appeared a few times. The rearrangement joins TRBV7-8 to TRBJ2-7; the D gene is possibly TRBD2 (5 bases). V lost 0 bases to trimming and J lost 0 bases, with 12 bases between them. The V gene's germline CDR1 is SGHVS and CDR2 FQNEAQ. The CDR3 length is 16 residues. In nucleotides, the CDR3 is TGTGCCAGCAGCTTAGCCGGCCGCGGGTCCTCCTACGAGCAGTACTTC. Translating gives CASSLAGRGSSYEQYF.

In its sample, this clonotype was seen many times. This chain links TRBV18 with TRBJ2-2, with D unresolved. This CDR3 has 15 amino acids. The V gene's germline CDR1 is KGHSH and CDR2 LQKENI. Trimming took off 2 bases at V and 1 base at J, with 8 bases between the two ends. The CDR3 loop reads CASSPSRMNTGELFF. Here the CDR3 DNA reads TGTGCCAGCTCACCATCCAGGATGAACACCGGGGAGCTGTTTTTT.

In DNA, the CDR3 is TGCGCCAGCAGCTCCGAGGGGGCCCGGGAGAACACTGAAGCTTTCTTT. Translating it yields CASSSEGARENTEAFF. The rearrangement joins TRBV5-1 to TRBJ1-1, with 7 bases lining up with TRBD1. V was pared by 3 bases and J by 1 base, with 9 bases of the junction left unmatched. Germline V CDR1 and CDR2: SGHRS, YFSETQ. The CDR3 covers 16 residues.

This clonotype appeared a few times. This chain joins TRBV25-1 and TRBJ1-1; D perhaps matches TRBD1 (5 bases). Trimming took off 3 bases at V and 1 base at J, with 12 bases between the two ends. The V gene's germline CDR1 is MGHDK and CDR2 SYGVNS. The CDR3 contains 15 residues. The CDR3 spells CASSDDRDENTEAFF. CDR3 bases: TGTGCCAGCAGTGATGACCGGGACGAGAACACTGAAGCTTTCTTT.

This clonotype was found many times. The chain links TRBV12-3 or TRBV12-4 to TRBJ2-5, with D unresolved. The germline V and J ends were trimmed by 7 bases and 5 bases, with 14 bases remaining between them. This CDR3 comprises 13 residues. CDR3 in DNA: TGTGCCAGCATGAGGTCTGGGCGGGAGACCCAGTACTTC. This sequence encodes CASMRSGRETQYF.